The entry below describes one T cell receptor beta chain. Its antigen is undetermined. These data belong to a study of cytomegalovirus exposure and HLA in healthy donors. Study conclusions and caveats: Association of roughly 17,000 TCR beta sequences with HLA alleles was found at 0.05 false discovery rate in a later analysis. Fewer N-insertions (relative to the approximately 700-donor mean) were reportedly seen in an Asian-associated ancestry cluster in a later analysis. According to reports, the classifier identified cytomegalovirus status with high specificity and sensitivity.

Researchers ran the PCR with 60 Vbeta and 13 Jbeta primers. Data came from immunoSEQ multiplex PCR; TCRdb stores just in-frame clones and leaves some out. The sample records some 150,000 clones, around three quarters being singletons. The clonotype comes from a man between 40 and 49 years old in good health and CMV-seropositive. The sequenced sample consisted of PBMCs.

The CDR3: CASSSFSSGANVLTF. Here the CDR3 DNA reads TGTGCCAGTAGTTCCTTTTCCTCTGGGGCCAACGTCCTGACTTTC. This chain connects TRBV19 to TRBJ2-6; D not certain. The V gene lost 5 bases and the J gene lost 0 bases, with 8 bases spanning the gap. The CDR3 spans 15 residues. CDR1 is LNHDA and CDR2 is SQIVND in the germline V gene (reference sequence).